This T cell receptor beta chain emerged from a study of T cells in Graves' hyperthyroidism and ophthalmopathy. Per germline, CDR1 SEHNR and CDR2 FQNEAQ (reference sequence). This CDR3 contains 18 residues. Trimming shortened V by 7 bases and J by 2 bases, and 26 bases separated the two germline ends. The CDR3 regions of TCR beta were amplified from RNA transcripts. HTBI primers drove first-round RT-PCR of the TCR CDR3. Using its own MiXCR run on the multiplex PCR reads, TCRdb lists one record per CDR3 protein. This table holds 380,000 or so distinct CDR3 sequences, 13% found once. This clonotype came up a few times.

The sample was blood. The chain links TRBV7-9 to TRBJ1-2; D is perhaps TRBD1 (6 bases). The receptor was derived from a man in his thirties or forties with Graves' hyperthyroidism that later progressed to Graves' ophthalmopathy. CDR3 loop: CASTPKVTGPLQNYGYTF. The DNA of the CDR3 is TGTGCCAGCACCCCCAAGGTGACAGGCCCCCTCCAAAACTATGGCTACACCTTC.